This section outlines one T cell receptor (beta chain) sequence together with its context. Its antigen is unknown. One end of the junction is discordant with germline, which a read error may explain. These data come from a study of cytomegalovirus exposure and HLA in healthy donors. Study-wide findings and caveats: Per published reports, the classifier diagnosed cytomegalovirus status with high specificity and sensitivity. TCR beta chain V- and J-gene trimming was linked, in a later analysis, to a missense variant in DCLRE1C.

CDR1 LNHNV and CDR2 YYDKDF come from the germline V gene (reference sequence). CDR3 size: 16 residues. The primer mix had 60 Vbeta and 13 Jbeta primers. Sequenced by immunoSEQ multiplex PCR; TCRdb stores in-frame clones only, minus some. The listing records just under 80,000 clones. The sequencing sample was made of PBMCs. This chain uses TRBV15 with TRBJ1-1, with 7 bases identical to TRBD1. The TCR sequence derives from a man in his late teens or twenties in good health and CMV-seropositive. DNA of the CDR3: TGTGCCACCAGCAGAGGCAGGAGGGGGCTGAAGACTGAAGCTTTCTTT. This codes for CATSRGRRGLKTEAFF.